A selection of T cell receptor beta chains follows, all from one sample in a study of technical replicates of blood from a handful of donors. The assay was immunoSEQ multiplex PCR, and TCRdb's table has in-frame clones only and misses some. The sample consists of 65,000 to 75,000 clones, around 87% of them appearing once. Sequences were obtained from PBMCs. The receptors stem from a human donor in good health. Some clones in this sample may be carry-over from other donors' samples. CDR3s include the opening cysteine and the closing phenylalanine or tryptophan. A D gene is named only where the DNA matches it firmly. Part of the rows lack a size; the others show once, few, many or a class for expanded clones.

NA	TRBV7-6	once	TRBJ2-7	CASSLYSGRPPYEQYF	TGTGCCAGCAGCTTATATTCTGGCAGGCCCCCTTACGAGCAGTACTTC
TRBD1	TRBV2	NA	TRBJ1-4	CASRRQGFATNEKLFF	TGTGCCAGCAGGCGACAGGGATTTGCAACTAATGAAAAACTGTTTTTT
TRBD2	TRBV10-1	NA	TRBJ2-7	CASRAGTNYEQYF	TGCGCCAGCAGAGCCGGGACTAATTACGAGCAGTACTTC
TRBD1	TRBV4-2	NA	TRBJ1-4	CASSHGDRLTNEKLFF	TGTGCCAGCAGCCATGGGGACAGGCTCACTAATGAAAAACTGTTTTTT
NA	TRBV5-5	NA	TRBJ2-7	CASSLVGGQGQYF	TGTGCCAGCAGCTTGGTGGGAGGTCAGGGGCAGTACTTC
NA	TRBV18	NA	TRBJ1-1	CASSLLHGQINTEAFF	TGTGCCAGCTCACTACTCCATGGACAGATCAACACTGAAGCTTTCTTT
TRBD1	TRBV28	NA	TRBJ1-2	CASSFQTGGDYGYTF	TGTGCCAGCAGTTTCCAGACAGGGGGCGACTATGGCTACACCTTC
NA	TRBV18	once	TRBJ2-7	CASSLRHTSSYEQYF	TGTGCCAGCTCACTACGACACACAAGCTCCTACGAGCAGTACTTC
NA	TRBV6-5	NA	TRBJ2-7	CASSYATGLYEQYF	TGTGCCAGCAGTTATGCGACAGGTCTCTACGAGCAGTACTTC
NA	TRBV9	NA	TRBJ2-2	CASSVAEGPTGELFF	TGTGCCAGCAGCGTAGCGGAGGGGCCGACCGGGGAGCTGTTTTTT
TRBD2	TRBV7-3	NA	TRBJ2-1	CASSVQLAGVNNEQFF	TGTGCCAGCAGCGTCCAACTAGCGGGGGTGAACAATGAGCAGTTCTTC
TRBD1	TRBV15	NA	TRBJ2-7	CATSRDRDRNYEQYF	TGTGCCACCAGCAGAGATCGGGACAGAAACTACGAGCAGTACTTC
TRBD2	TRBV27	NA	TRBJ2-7	CASKRRGSHEQYF	TGTGCCAGTAAGCGTCGCGGGAGTCACGAGCAGTACTTC
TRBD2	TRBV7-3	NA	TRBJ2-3	CASSIRVAGNTDTQYF	TGTGCCAGCAGCATCCGAGTAGCGGGAAACACAGATACGCAGTATTTT
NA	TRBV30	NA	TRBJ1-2	CAWKIPEVYGYTF	TGTGCCTGGAAGATCCCGGAGGTCTATGGCTACACCTTC
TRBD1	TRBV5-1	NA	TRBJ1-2	CASSLQGADGYTF	TGCGCCAGCAGCTTACAGGGGGCCGATGGCTACACCTTC
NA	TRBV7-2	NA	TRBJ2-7	CASSPRGGQTYEQYF	TGTGCCAGCAGCCCCCGAGGGGGTCAGACCTACGAGCAGTACTTC
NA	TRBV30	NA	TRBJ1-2	CAWSATGNYGYTF	TGTGCCTGGAGTGCAACAGGAAACTATGGCTACACCTTC
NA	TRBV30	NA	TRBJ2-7	CAWSGELAAEQYF	TGTGCCTGGAGTGGCGAATTGGCGGCCGAGCAGTACTTC
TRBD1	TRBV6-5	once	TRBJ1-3	CASSYDRAPGNTIYF	TGTGCCAGCAGTTACGACAGGGCCCCTGGAAACACCATATATTTT
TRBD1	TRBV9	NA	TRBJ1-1	CASSVDRTGSMNTEAFF	TGTGCCAGCAGCGTAGATAGGACAGGTAGTATGAACACTGAAGCTTTCTTT
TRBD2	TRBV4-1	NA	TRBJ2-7	CASSEGSVSGHYEQYF	TGCGCCAGCAGCGAAGGGTCGGTTAGCGGGCACTACGAGCAGTACTTC
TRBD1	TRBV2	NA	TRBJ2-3	CASTEAGQGRADTQYF	TGTGCCAGCACTGAGGCGGGACAGGGTAGGGCAGATACGCAGTATTTT
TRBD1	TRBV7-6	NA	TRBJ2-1	CASSHPGGSNNEQFF	TGTGCCAGCAGCCACCCAGGGGGTTCTAACAATGAGCAGTTCTTC
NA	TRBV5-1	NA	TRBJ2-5	CASSLSQKETQYF	TGCGCCAGCAGCTTGTCCCAGAAAGAGACCCAGTACTTC
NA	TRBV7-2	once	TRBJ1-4	CASSRRQSEKLFF	TGTGCCAGCAGCCGGAGACAGTCGGAAAAACTGTTTTTT
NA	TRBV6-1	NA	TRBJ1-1	CASSPTEAFF	TGTGCCAGCAGTCCTACTGAAGCTTTCTTT
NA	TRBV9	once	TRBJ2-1	CASSVSDSYNEQFF	TGTGCCAGCAGCGTCTCCGATAGCTACAATGAGCAGTTCTTC
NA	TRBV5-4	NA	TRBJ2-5	CASSLDFQETQYF	TGTGCCAGCAGCTTGGACTTCCAAGAGACCCAGTACTTC
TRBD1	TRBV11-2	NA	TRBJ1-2	CASSYPGQGYYGYTF	TGTGCCAGCAGCTACCCGGGACAGGGGTACTATGGCTACACCTTC
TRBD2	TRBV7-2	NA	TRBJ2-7	CASSLSSGISYEQYF	TGTGCCAGCAGCTTATCTAGCGGGATCTCCTACGAGCAGTACTTC
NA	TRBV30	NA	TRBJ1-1	CAWSVKGANTEAFF	TGTGCCTGGAGTGTTAAAGGGGCTAACACTGAAGCTTTCTTT
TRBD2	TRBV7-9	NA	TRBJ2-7	CASSATSGGAEEQYF	TGTGCCAGCAGCGCTACTAGCGGGGGGGCCGAGGAGCAGTACTTC
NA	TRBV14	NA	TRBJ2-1	CASSPLAGSYNEQFF	TGTGCCAGCAGCCCCCTGGCGGGGTCCTACAATGAGCAGTTCTTC
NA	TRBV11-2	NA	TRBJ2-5	CASSLWRQETQYF	TGTGCCAGCAGCTTATGGCGGCAAGAGACCCAGTACTTC
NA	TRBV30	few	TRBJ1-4	CAWSPSEKLFF	TGTGCCTGGAGTCCGTCCGAAAAACTGTTTTTT
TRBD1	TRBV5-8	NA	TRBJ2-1	CASSPGTGGLNEQFF	TGTGCCAGCAGCCCCGGGACAGGGGGTCTGAATGAGCAGTTCTTC
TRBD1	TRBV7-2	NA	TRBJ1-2	CASSFYRGPYLSLRGYTF	TGTGCCAGCAGCTTTTACAGGGGCCCATATCTATCGCTTAGGGGCTACACCTTC
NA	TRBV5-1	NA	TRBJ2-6	CASSLDQGANVLTF	TGCGCCAGCAGCTTGGATCAGGGGGCCAACGTCCTGACTTTC
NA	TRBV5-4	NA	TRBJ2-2	CASSLELGGGELFF	TGTGCCAGCAGCTTGGAACTAGGGGGCGGGGAGCTGTTTTTT
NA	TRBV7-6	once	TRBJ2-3	CASSRRGDTQYF	TGTGCCAGCTCCCGAAGAGGAGATACGCAGTATTTT
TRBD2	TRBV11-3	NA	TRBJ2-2	CASSSWTSGGDGELFF	TGTGCCAGCAGCTCGTGGACTAGCGGGGGGGACGGGGAGCTGTTTTTT
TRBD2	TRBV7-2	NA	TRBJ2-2	CASCGGGTGELFF	TGTGCCAGTTGCGGGGGGGGCACCGGGGAGCTGTTTTTT
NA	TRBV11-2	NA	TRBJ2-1	CASSLDRGARWAEQFF	TGTGCCAGCAGCTTAGACCGGGGGGCCAGATGGGCTGAGCAGTTCTTC